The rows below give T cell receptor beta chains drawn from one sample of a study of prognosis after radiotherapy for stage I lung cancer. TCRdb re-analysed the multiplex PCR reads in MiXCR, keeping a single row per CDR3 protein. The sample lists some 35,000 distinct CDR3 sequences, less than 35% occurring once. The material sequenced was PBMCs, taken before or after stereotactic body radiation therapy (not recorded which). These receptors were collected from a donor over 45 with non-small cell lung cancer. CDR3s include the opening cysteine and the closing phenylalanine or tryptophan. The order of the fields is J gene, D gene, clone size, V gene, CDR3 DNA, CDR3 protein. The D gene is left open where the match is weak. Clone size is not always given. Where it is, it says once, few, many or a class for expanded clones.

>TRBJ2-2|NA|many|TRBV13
TGTGCCAGCAGCTTACGCAGGGGGAGGCGCACCGGGGAGCTGTTTTTT
CASSLRRGRRTGELFF
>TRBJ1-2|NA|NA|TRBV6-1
TGTGTCAGCGAGGGCACAGGCAAGAATGGGTACACCTTC
CVSEGTGKNGYTF
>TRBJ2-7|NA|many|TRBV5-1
TGCGCCAGCAGCCCTGGTGGGACACTGAGCTCCTACGAGCAGTACTTC
CASSPGGTLSSYEQYF
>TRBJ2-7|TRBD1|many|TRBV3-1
TGTGCCAGCAGCACACGAGGACAGGGCGGAGAGCAGTACTTC
CASSTRGQGGEQYF
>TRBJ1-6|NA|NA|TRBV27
TGTGCCAGCAGTTTATTCGGCCAAGCCAGCTCACCCCTCAACTTT
CASSLFGQASSPLNF
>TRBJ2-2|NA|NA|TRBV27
TGTGCCAGCAGTTTATCGATTCAGGTCTCGAACACCGGGGATCTGTTTTTT
CASSLSIQVSNTGDLFF
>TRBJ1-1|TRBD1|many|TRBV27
TGTGCCAGCAGAGCCGGGACAGGGGGTCGGGAAGCTTTCTTT
CASRAGTGGREAFF
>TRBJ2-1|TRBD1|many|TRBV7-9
TGTGCCAGCAGCTTAAGCCGGGACAGTCGGTTCTACAATGAGCAGTTCTTC
CASSLSRDSRFYNEQFF
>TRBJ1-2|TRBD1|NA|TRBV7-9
TGTGCCAGCAGCTCAGGACAGGGGGCCAGCTATGGCTACACCTTC
CASSSGQGASYGYTF
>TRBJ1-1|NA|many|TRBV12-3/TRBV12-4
TGTGCCAGCAGCCCAGGCCAGGGCTCGGAAGCTTTCTTT
CASSPGQGSEAFF
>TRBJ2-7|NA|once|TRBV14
TGTGCCAGCAGCCAAGACCGGACACAGCAGTACTTC
CASSQDRTQQYF
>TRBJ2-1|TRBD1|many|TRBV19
TGTGCCAGCCGCTCCGGGACAGCACTCAATGAGCAGTTCTTC
CASRSGTALNEQFF
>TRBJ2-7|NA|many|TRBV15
TGTGCCACCAGCAGAGACCGCAGCTACGAGCAGTACTTC
CATSRDRSYEQYF
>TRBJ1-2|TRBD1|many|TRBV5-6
TGTGCCAGCAGCACATCGACAGGGCTCTATGGCTACACCTTC
CASSTSTGLYGYTF
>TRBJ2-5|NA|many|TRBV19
TGTGCCAGTAGCCAGACGCTAGGGGAGGTAGAGACCCAGTACTTC
CASSQTLGEVETQYF
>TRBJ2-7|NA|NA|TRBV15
TGTGCAACCAGCAGCCCAGGGAAAGAGCAGTACTTC
CATSSPGKEQYF
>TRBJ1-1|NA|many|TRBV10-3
TGTGCCACCACGGGACAAATGAACACTGAAGCTTTCTTT
CATTGQMNTEAFF
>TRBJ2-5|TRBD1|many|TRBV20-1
TGCAGTGCTAGCGGGTTCACCGGGACAGGGGGCCAAGAGACCCAGTACTTC
CSASGFTGTGGQETQYF
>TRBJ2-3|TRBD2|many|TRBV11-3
TGTGCCAGCAGCTTAGAGGGTAGCGGGAGAAGAACAGATACGCAGTATTTT
CASSLEGSGRRTDTQYF
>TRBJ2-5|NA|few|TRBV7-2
TGTGCCAGCAGCTTACTTGGCCCCCGGGAGACCCAGTACTTC
CASSLLGPRETQYF
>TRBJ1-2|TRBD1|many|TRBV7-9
TGTGCCAGCAGCTTAGGGACAGGGGACTATGGCTACACCTTC
CASSLGTGDYGYTF
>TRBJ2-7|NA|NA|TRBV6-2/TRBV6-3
TGTGCCAGCAGTCGGGACGAGACCTACGAGAAGTACTTC
CASSRDETYEKYF
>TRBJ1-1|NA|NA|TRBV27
TGTGCCAGCAGTCCACCGGACAGTTGGACTGAAGCTTTCTTT
CASSPPDSWTEAFF
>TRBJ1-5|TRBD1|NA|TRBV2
TGTGCCATCAGGTACAGGGGGCAAGGACAGCCCCAGCATTTT
CAIRYRGQGQPQHF
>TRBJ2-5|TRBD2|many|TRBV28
TGTGCCAGCAGCACCTCACTGCGGGGGGCGCAGTACTTC
CASSTSLRGAQYF
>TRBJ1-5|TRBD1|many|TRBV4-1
TGCGCCAGCAGCCGGGGACAGGGGGTCGGACAGCCCCAGCATTTT
CASSRGQGVGQPQHF
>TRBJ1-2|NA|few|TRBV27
TGTGCCAGCAGTCCCTCCCTCGCTGTCTCAAGCACCTATGGCTACACCTTC
CASSPSLAVSSTYGYTF
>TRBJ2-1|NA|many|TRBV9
TGTGCCAGCAGCGTATCGCCTGGCGGGGTCTATGAGCAGTTCTTC
CASSVSPGGVYEQFF
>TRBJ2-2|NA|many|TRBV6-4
TGTGCCAGCAGTTACGCGGACCGGAACACCGGGGAGCTGTTTTTT
CASSYADRNTGELFF
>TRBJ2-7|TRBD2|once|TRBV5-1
TGCGCCAGCAGCCCCACTAGCGAGAGCTACGAGCAGTACTTC
CASSPTSESYEQYF
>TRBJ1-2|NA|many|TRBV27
TGTGCCAGCAGTTTATCTTCGGGGGGAACGCGCTACACCTTC
CASSLSSGGTRYTF
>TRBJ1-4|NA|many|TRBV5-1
TGCGCCAGCAGCTTGGTGGCTGGGGGTGGCGAAAAACTGTTTTTT
CASSLVAGGGEKLFF
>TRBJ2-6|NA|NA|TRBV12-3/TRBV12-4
TGTGCCAGCAGTCGGCGTGGCTCTGTTGCCAACGTCCTGACTTTC
CASSRRGSVANVLTF
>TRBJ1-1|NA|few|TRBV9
TGTGCCAGCAGCTTCACGGACACCCCCGAAGCTTTCTTT
CASSFTDTPEAFF
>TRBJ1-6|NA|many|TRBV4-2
TGTGCCAGCAGCCGGGACGCAAAGAACTATAATTCACCCCTCCACTTT
CASSRDAKNYNSPLHF
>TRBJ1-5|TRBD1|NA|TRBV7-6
TGTGCCAGCAGCTGGGACAGGGGGCCGAATCAGCCCCAGCATTTT
CASSWDRGPNQPQHF
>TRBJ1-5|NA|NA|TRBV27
TGTGCCAGCATGAAGGGCCAGGGCTGGAATCAGCCCCAGCATTTT
CASMKGQGWNQPQHF
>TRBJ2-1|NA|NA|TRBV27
TGTGCCAGCAGTGCCCTCGATAAGGGACCCTACAATGAGCAGTTCTTC
CASSALDKGPYNEQFF
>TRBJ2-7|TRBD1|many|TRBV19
TGTGCCAGCGGGACAGGATTGAGCTCCTACGAGCAGTACTTC
CASGTGLSSYEQYF
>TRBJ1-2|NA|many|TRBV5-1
TGCGCCAGCAGCTTGGATGGTATGGGCTATGGCTACACCTTC
CASSLDGMGYGYTF
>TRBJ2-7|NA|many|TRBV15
TGTGCCACCAGCAGAGATAGGAGAGACTTAGGAGAGCAGTACTTC
CATSRDRRDLGEQYF
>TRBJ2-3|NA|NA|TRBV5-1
TGCGCCAGCAGCGGGGAGGTCGGGAGCACAGATACGCAGTATTTT
CASSGEVGSTDTQYF
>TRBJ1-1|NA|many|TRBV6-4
TGTGCCAGCAGTGACTCGATTAGGGGGGAAGGCACTGAAGCTTTCTTT
CASSDSIRGEGTEAFF
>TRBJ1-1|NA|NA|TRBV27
TGTGCCAGCCAACCTGGGGAGGGGCTAACTGAAGCTTTCTTT
CASQPGEGLTEAFF
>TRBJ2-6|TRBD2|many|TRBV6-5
TGTGCCAGCAGTTACTTTAGGCTAGCGGGGGCTGGGGCCAACGTCCTGACTTTC
CASSYFRLAGAGANVLTF
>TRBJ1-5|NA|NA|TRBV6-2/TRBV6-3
TGTGCCAGCAGTGAGTCCCACAATCAGCCCCAGCATTTT
CASSESHNQPQHF
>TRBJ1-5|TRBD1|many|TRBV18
TGTGCCAGCTCACAAGGGACAGGCAATCAGCCCCAGCATTTT
CASSQGTGNQPQHF
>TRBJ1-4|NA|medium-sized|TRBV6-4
TGTGCCAGCAGTGAAGCGCTGGGGGTTGGTAAACTGTTTTTT
CASSEALGVGKLFF
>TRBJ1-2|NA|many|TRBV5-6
TGTGCCAGCAGCTTGGCGGCGGAGATCTATGGCTACACCTTC
CASSLAAEIYGYTF
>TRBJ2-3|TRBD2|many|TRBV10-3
TGTGCCATCGGCCCCACGGGAGGTGGCACAGATACGCAGTATTTT
CAIGPTGGGTDTQYF
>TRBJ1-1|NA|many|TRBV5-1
TGCGCCAGCAGCTATACAGGGTCGGCGGCCACTGAAGCTTTCTTT
CASSYTGSAATEAFF
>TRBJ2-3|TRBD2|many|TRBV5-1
TGCGCCAGCAGCTTGGGACTAGCGGGCACAGATACGCAGTATTTT
CASSLGLAGTDTQYF
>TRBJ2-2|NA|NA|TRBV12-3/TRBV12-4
TGTGCCAGCAACTTCCGGGGCCCCCCCACCTTGGAGCTGTTTTTT
CASNFRGPPTLELFF
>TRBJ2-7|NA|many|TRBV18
TGTGCCAGCTCATCCGCGGGTAAATACGAGCAGTACTTC
CASSSAGKYEQYF
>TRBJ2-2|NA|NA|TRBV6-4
TGTGCCAGCAGTTACATGGGACCCTCCGGGGAGCTGTTTTTT
CASSYMGPSGELFF
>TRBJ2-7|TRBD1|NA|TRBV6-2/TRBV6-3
TGTGCCAGCAGTGACCCGGGACAGGGGACATCCTACAAGCAGTACTTC
CASSDPGQGTSYKQYF
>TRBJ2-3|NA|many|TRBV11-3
TGTGCCAGCCGGAAATCGTCGACTAGCACAGATACGCAGTATTTT
CASRKSSTSTDTQYF
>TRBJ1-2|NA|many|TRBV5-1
TGCGCCAGCAGCCCCGGGACAACCCCTTATGGCTACACCTTC
CASSPGTTPYGYTF